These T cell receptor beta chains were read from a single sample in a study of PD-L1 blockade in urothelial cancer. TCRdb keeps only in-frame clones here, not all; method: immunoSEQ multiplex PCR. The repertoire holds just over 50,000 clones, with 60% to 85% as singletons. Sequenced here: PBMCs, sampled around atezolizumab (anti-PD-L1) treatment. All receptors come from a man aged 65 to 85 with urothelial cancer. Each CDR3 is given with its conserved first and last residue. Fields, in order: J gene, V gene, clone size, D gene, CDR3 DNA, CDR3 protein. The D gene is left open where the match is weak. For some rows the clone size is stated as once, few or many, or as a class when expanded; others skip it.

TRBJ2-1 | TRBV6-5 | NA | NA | TGTGCCAGCAGTTATCAGGGGCGTTACAATGAGCAGTTCTTC | CASSYQGRYNEQFF
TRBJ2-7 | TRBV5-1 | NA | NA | TGCGCCAGCAGCTTGGTTGAGGGTTACGAGCAGTACTTC | CASSLVEGYEQYF
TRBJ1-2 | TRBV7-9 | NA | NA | TGTGCCAGCAGCTTAGACAGGGCCCACTATGGCTACACCTTC | CASSLDRAHYGYTF
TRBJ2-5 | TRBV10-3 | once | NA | TGTGCCATCAGTGGAGGAAAGGCCGCCCAGTACTTC | CAISGGKAAQYF
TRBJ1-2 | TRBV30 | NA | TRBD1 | TGTGCCTGGAGCGCGAACAGGGGTACCGGCTACACCTTC | CAWSANRGTGYTF
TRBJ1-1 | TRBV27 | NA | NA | TGTGCCAGCAGTTTATCGTATAGTAACACTGAAGCTTTCTTT | CASSLSYSNTEAFF
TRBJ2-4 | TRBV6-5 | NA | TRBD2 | TGTGCCAGCAGTTACTCCACGCGGGGGGGAAACATTCAGTACTTC | CASSYSTRGGNIQYF
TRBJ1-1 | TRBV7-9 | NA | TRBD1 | TGTGCCAGCAGCCCCCGGGACAGGGTGAACACTGAAGCTTTCTTT | CASSPRDRVNTEAFF
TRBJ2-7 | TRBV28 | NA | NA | TGTGCCAGCAGTCTTGGGCCTTCAATGCAGCAGTACTTC | CASSLGPSMQQYF
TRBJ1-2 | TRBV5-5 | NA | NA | TGTGCCAGCAGGACTCTGACAGAGAACTATGGCTACACCTTC | CASRTLTENYGYTF
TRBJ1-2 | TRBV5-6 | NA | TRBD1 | TGTGCCAGCAGCTTCCGGGACAGTAACTATGGCTACACCTTC | CASSFRDSNYGYTF
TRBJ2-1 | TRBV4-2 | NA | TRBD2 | TGTGCCAGCAGCCAAGAGGGGACTAGGAATGAGCAGTTCTTC | CASSQEGTRNEQFF
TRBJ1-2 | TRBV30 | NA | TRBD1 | TGTGCCTGGAGTGGAGGGGGCCAAAACTATGGCTACACCTTC | CAWSGGGQNYGYTF
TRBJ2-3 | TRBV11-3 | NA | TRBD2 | TGTGCCAGCAGCTCGGGACTAGCTAACGCAGATACGCAGTATTTT | CASSSGLANADTQYF
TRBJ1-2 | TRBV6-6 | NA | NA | TGTGCCAGCAGCCTTCCGACAGGATCCAACTATGGCTACACCTTC | CASSLPTGSNYGYTF
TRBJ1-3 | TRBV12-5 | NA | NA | TGTGCTAGTGGTTCACAGGGAAACTCTGGAAACACCATATATTTT | CASGSQGNSGNTIYF
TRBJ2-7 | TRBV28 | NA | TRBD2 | TGTGCCAGCAGCGCACTAGCGCCCTACGAGCAGTACTTC | CASSALAPYEQYF
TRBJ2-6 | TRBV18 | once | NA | TGTGCCAGCTCACCCACCAGACCAGGGTCTGGGGCCAACGTCCTGACTTTC | CASSPTRPGSGANVLTF
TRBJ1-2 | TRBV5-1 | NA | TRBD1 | TGCGCCAGCACCCCTCATAAATCGACAGGGAATGGCTACACCTTC | CASTPHKSTGNGYTF
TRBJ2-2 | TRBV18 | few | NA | TGTGCCAGCTCACCAGAAGCCCTATCTCCCGGGGAGCTGTTTTTT | CASSPEALSPGELFF
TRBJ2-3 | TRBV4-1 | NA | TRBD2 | TGCGCCAGCAGCCGAAGCGGGGGGGCCGCAGATACGCAGTATTTT | CASSRSGGAADTQYF
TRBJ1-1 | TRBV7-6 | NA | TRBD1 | TGTGCCAGCAGCGAGGGGGCAGGCTCTGAAGCTTTCTTT | CASSEGAGSEAFF
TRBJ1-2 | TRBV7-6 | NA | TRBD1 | TGTGCCAGCAGCTCGACAGGGTATGGCTACACCTTC | CASSSTGYGYTF
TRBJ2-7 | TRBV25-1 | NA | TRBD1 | TGTGCCAGCAGTTTGGGGACAGGGTCCGAGCAGTACTTC | CASSLGTGSEQYF
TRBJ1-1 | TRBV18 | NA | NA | TGTGCCAGCTCCCGGGCGGCAGGGTTGGTCGTAGCTTTCTTT | CASSRAAGLVVAFF
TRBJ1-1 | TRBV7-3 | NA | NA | TGTGCCAGCAGCTTATTATCCAACACTGAAGCTTTCTTT | CASSLLSNTEAFF
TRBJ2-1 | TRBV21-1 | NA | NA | TGTGCCAGCAGCAAAGGGCGGACTAGCGGGACCCCCAATGAGCAGTTCTTC | CASSKGRTSGTPNEQFF
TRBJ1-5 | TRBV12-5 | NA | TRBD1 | TGTGCTAGTGGTTTGGGGGACAGCCCCAATCAGCCCCAGCATTTT | CASGLGDSPNQPQHF
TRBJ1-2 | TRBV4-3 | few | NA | TGCGCCAGCAGCCCACAGTCTTTCTATGGCTACACCTTC | CASSPQSFYGYTF
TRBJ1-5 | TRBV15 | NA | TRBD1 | TGTGCCACCAGCAGAGGAACTCTTAGGGACAGTATGCAGCCCCAGCATTTT | CATSRGTLRDSMQPQHF
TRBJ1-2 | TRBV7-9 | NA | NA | TGTGCCGCTGGGGGGGCGGGGAAAGGCTACACCTTC | CAAGGAGKGYTF
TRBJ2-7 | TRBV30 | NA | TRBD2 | TGTGCCTGGAGTGTACGTTTGGGCAGGAGGACTAGCGGGAGCTCCTACGAGCAGTACTTC | CAWSVRLGRRTSGSSYEQYF
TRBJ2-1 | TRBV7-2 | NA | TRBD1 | TGTGCCAGCAGCCCGGACAGGGGGACCTACAATGAGCAGTTCTTC | CASSPDRGTYNEQFF
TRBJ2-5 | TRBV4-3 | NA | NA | TGCGCCAGCAGCCAAGTACAGGGGGGGGAGACCCAGTACTTC | CASSQVQGGETQYF
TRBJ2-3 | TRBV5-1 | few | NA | TGCGCCAGCAGCTTGACACAGGCTAGCACAGATACGCAGTATTTT | CASSLTQASTDTQYF
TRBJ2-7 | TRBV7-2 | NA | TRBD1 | TGTGCCAGCAGCTTAGACCCCGGGACAGCCACTCTCCAGTACTTC | CASSLDPGTATLQYF
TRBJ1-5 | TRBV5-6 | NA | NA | TGTGCCAGCAGCCGGAGCAGGGGAAGGGGCAATCAGCCCCAGCATTTT | CASSRSRGRGNQPQHF
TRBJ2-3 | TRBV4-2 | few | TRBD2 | TGTGCCAGCAGCCTAAGCGGGGGGACAGATACGCAGTATTTT | CASSLSGGTDTQYF
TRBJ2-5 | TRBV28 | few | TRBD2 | TGTGCCAGCACTCCGGAGGCTAGCGGGAGTTTTACCCAGTACTTC | CASTPEASGSFTQYF
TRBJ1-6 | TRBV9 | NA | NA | TGTGCCAGCAGCCTTGGGGGGAGCTCCTATAATTCACCCCTCCACTTT | CASSLGGSSYNSPLHF
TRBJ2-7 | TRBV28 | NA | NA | TGTGCCAGCGGGGCTGGCTACGAGCAGTACTTC | CASGAGYEQYF
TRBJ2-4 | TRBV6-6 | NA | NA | TGTGCCAGCAGTCCGGGGGATTCCAAAAACATTCAGTACTTC | CASSPGDSKNIQYF
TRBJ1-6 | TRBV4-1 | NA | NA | TGCGCCAGCAGCCAAGATGTGAACAGGCCATCCTATAATTCACCCCTCCACTTT | CASSQDVNRPSYNSPLHF
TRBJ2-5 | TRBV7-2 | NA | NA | TGTGCCAGCAGCTTAGCGGAGGGACCCAGAGGGACCCAGTACTTC | CASSLAEGPRGTQYF
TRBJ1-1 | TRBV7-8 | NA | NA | TGTGCCAGCAGCTTTAGACAGGCCAACACTGAAGCTTTCTTT | CASSFRQANTEAFF
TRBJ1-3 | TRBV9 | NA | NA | TGTGCCAGCAGCCCCCAACCACATGGAAACACCATATATTTT | CASSPQPHGNTIYF
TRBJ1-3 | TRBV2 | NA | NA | TGTGCCAGCAGTCAGAACACAGGGACTGGAAACACCATATATTTT | CASSQNTGTGNTIYF
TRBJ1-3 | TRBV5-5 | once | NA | TGTGCCAGCAGCTCTCATCTACAGGGCTCTGGAAACACCATATATTTT | CASSSHLQGSGNTIYF
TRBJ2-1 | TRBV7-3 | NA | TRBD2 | TGTGCCAGCAGCTTAGAAGGTAGCGGGGTCGCGAATGAGCAGTTCTTC | CASSLEGSGVANEQFF